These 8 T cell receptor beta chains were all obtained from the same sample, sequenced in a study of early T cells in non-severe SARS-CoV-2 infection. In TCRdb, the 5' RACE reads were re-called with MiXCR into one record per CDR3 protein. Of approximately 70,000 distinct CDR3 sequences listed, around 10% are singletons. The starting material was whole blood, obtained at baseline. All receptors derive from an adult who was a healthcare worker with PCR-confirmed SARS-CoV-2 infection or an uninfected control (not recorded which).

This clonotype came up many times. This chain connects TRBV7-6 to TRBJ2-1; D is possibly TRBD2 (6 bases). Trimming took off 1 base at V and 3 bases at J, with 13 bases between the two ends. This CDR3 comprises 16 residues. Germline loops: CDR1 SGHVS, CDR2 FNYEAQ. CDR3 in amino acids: CASSLGTGEHYNEQFF. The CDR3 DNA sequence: TGTGCCAGCAGCTTAGGTACGGGAGAGCACTACAATGAGCAGTTCTTC. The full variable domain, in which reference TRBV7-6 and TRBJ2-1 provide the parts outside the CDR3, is GAGVSQSPRYKVTKRGQDVALRCDPISGHVSLYWYRQALGQGPEFLTYFNYEAQQDKSGLPNDRFSAERPEGSISTLTIQRTEQRDSAMYRCASSLGTGEHYNEQFFGPGTRLTVL.

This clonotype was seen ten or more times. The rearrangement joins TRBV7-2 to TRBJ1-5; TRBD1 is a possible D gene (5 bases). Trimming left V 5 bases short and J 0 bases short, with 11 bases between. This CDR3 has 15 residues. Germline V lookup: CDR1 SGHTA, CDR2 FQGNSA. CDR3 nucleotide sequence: TGTGCCAGCAGCAAACAGGTGACTAGCAATCAGCCCCAGCATTTT. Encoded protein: CASSKQVTSNQPQHF.

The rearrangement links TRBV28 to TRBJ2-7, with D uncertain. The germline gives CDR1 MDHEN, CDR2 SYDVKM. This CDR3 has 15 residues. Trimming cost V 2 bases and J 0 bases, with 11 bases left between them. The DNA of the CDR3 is TGTGCCAGCAGTTTAGGCAGTCGAAGCTCCTACGAGCAGTACTTC. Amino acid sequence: CASSLGSRSSYEQYF.

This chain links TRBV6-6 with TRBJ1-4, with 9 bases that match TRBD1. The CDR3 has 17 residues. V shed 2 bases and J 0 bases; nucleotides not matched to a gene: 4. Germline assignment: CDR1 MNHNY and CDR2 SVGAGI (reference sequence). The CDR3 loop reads CASSYGRQGATNEKLFF. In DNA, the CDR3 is TGTGCCAGCAGTTACGGTAGACAGGGGGCAACTAATGAAAAACTGTTTTTT.

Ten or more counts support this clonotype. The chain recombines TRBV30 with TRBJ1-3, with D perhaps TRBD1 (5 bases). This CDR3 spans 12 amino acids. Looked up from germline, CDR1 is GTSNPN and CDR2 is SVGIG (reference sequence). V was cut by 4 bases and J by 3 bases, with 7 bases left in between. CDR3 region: CAWNQGGNTIYF. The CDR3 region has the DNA TGTGCCTGGAACCAGGGTGGAAACACCATATATTTT.

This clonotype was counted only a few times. Here the CDR3 reads CASSQTGPLYEQYF. Here the CDR3 DNA reads TGTGCCAGCAGCCAAACCGGGCCGTTATACGAGCAGTACTTC. The chain employs TRBV14 and TRBJ2-7; unclear D gene. Germline V gene lookup returns CDR1 SGHDN and CDR2 FVKESK. This CDR3 is 14 amino acids long. V lost 2 bases and J 4 bases, leaving 12 bases between the germline ends.

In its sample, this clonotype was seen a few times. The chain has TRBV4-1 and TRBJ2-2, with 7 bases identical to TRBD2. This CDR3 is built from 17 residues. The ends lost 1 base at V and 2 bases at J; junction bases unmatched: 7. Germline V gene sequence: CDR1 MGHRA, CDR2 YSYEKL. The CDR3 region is CASSQGGRATNTGELFF. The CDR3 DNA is TGCGCCAGCAGCCAAGGGGGGAGGGCCACCAACACCGGGGAGCTGTTTTTT.

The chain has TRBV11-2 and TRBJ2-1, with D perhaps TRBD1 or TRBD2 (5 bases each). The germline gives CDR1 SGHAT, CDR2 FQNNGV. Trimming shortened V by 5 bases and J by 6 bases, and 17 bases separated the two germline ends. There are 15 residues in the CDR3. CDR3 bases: TGTGCCAGCAGCCCTGAGGGACGTCTCTCCAATGAGCAGTTCTTC. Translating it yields CASSPEGRLSNEQFF.